These T cell receptor beta chains were read from a single sample in a study of blood T cell repertoires in COVID-19. Produced via immunoSEQ multiplex PCR; TCRdb's table is partial and in-frame only. The sample has 150,000 to 200,000 clones, approximately 90% seen once. Sequenced material: PBMCs or T cells enriched from blood (not recorded which). The receptors come from a woman aged 18-35 years who had recovered from COVID-19. CDR3s include the opening cysteine and the closing phenylalanine or tryptophan. A D gene is named only where the DNA matches it firmly. Clone sizes are given selectively: once, few, many, or a class where the clone is expanded.

cdr3_nt: TGTGCCATACGGGAAATGAACACTGAAGCTTTCTTT
cdr3_aa: CAIREMNTEAFF
j_call: TRBJ1-1
v_call: TRBV28
cdr3_length: 12
d_call: -
clone_size: -

cdr3_nt: TGTGCCAGCAGCGAGTTACAGGGACTGAACACTGAAGCTTTCTTT
cdr3_aa: CASSELQGLNTEAFF
j_call: TRBJ1-1
v_call: TRBV7-9
cdr3_length: 15
d_call: -
clone_size: -

cdr3_nt: TGTGCCAGCAGCCAAAGTGGGACAGCCAACTCCTACAATGAGCAGTTCTTC
cdr3_aa: CASSQSGTANSYNEQFF
j_call: TRBJ2-1
v_call: TRBV3-1/TRBV3-2
cdr3_length: 17
d_call: TRBD1
clone_size: -

cdr3_nt: TGTGCCAGCAGTCCCCACCCAGCGGGCGAGCAGTACTTC
cdr3_aa: CASSPHPAGEQYF
j_call: TRBJ2-7
v_call: TRBV6-4
cdr3_length: 13
d_call: -
clone_size: -

cdr3_nt: TGTGCCAGCAGCCGATTAAGACTTACAAACACCGGGGAGCTGTTTTTT
cdr3_aa: CASSRLRLTNTGELFF
j_call: TRBJ2-2
v_call: TRBV5-6
cdr3_length: 16
d_call: -
clone_size: -

cdr3_nt: TGTGCCAGCAGTGGCCTAGACAGGCCTCCCTACGAGCAGTACTTC
cdr3_aa: CASSGLDRPPYEQYF
j_call: TRBJ2-7
v_call: TRBV28
cdr3_length: 15
d_call: -
clone_size: -

cdr3_nt: TGCGCCAGCAGCGCGGACAGGGGGCCGGACATTCAGTACTTC
cdr3_aa: CASSADRGPDIQYF
j_call: TRBJ2-4
v_call: TRBV4-3
cdr3_length: 14
d_call: TRBD1
clone_size: -

cdr3_nt: TGTGCCACCAGCCCTACAGGACAGGATTCAAAAAAACTGTTTTTT
cdr3_aa: CATSPTGQDSKKLFF
j_call: TRBJ1-4
v_call: TRBV15
cdr3_length: 15
d_call: TRBD1
clone_size: -

cdr3_nt: TGTGCCAGCAGCCAGAACCGGGAGGGCTACACCTTC
cdr3_aa: CASSQNREGYTF
j_call: TRBJ1-2
v_call: TRBV14
cdr3_length: 12
d_call: -
clone_size: -

cdr3_nt: TGTGCCAGCAGAAAACTTCGAAAAACCTATAATTCACCCCTCCACTTT
cdr3_aa: CASRKLRKTYNSPLHF
j_call: TRBJ1-6
v_call: TRBV28
cdr3_length: 16
d_call: -
clone_size: -

cdr3_nt: TGTGCCAGCAGCTTAGGGAGTAGCGGGAGCGGTGAGCAGTTCTTC
cdr3_aa: CASSLGSSGSGEQFF
j_call: TRBJ2-1
v_call: TRBV7-9
cdr3_length: 15
d_call: TRBD2
clone_size: -

cdr3_nt: TGTGCCAGCAGTTCCCCTAGCGGGTACCAAGAGACCCAGTACTTC
cdr3_aa: CASSSPSGYQETQYF
j_call: TRBJ2-5
v_call: TRBV6-2/TRBV6-3
cdr3_length: 15
d_call: TRBD2
clone_size: -

cdr3_nt: TGTGCCAGCAGACCGCCTAGCGGCAACACCGGGGAGCTGTTTTTT
cdr3_aa: CASRPPSGNTGELFF
j_call: TRBJ2-2
v_call: TRBV25-1
cdr3_length: 15
d_call: TRBD2
clone_size: -

cdr3_nt: TGTGCCAGCAGCTTTACAGGGTTGGGTGAGCAGTTCTTC
cdr3_aa: CASSFTGLGEQFF
j_call: TRBJ2-1
v_call: TRBV7-2
cdr3_length: 13
d_call: -
clone_size: -

cdr3_nt: TGTGCCAGCAGCGTAGTCAGGACAGGGATGACTGAAGCTTTCTTT
cdr3_aa: CASSVVRTGMTEAFF
j_call: TRBJ1-1
v_call: TRBV9
cdr3_length: 15
d_call: TRBD1
clone_size: -

cdr3_nt: TGTGCCAGCAGTTCGGACAGTTCAACGCAGTATTTT
cdr3_aa: CASSSDSSTQYF
j_call: TRBJ2-3
v_call: TRBV12-3/TRBV12-4
cdr3_length: 12
d_call: -
clone_size: -

cdr3_nt: TGTGCCAGCAGCTTGGCCGGACTAGCGGGCACCACGGGTAAAAACATTCAGTACTTC
cdr3_aa: CASSLAGLAGTTGKNIQYF
j_call: TRBJ2-4
v_call: TRBV5-4
cdr3_length: 19
d_call: TRBD2
clone_size: -

cdr3_nt: TGTGCCTGGAGTGTGGGGGGAGGGGATGAAAAACTGTTTTTT
cdr3_aa: CAWSVGGGDEKLFF
j_call: TRBJ1-4
v_call: TRBV30
cdr3_length: 14
d_call: -
clone_size: -

cdr3_nt: TGTGCCAGCAGAACGGGACAGGCGAATTCACCCCTCCACTTT
cdr3_aa: CASRTGQANSPLHF
j_call: TRBJ1-6
v_call: TRBV19
cdr3_length: 14
d_call: TRBD1
clone_size: -

cdr3_nt: TGTGCCAGCAGTTTGGGACAGCGGGCTTTCTTT
cdr3_aa: CASSLGQRAFF
j_call: TRBJ1-1
v_call: TRBV12-3/TRBV12-4
cdr3_length: 11
d_call: TRBD1
clone_size: -

cdr3_nt: TGTGCCAGTAGTACCGGGACAGGCGCCTTTAAGGCCCAGCATTTT
cdr3_aa: CASSTGTGAFKAQHF
j_call: TRBJ1-5
v_call: TRBV19
cdr3_length: 15
d_call: TRBD1
clone_size: -

cdr3_nt: TGTGCCAGCAGCCAAGTGTTTACCGGGGTAGAGACCCAGTACTTC
cdr3_aa: CASSQVFTGVETQYF
j_call: TRBJ2-5
v_call: TRBV14
cdr3_length: 15
d_call: -
clone_size: -

cdr3_nt: TGTGCCAGCTCACCTCCGGGGTTCCAAGAGACCCAGTACTTC
cdr3_aa: CASSPPGFQETQYF
j_call: TRBJ2-5
v_call: TRBV18
cdr3_length: 14
d_call: -
clone_size: -

cdr3_nt: TGTGCCAGCAGCCTTATACAGGGTGGTCAGCCCCAGCATTTT
cdr3_aa: CASSLIQGGQPQHF
j_call: TRBJ1-5
v_call: TRBV28
cdr3_length: 14
d_call: -
clone_size: -

cdr3_nt: TGTGCCAGCAGCCAGCCTGCGGTTAACTATGGCTACACCTTC
cdr3_aa: CASSQPAVNYGYTF
j_call: TRBJ1-2
v_call: TRBV3-1/TRBV3-2
cdr3_length: 14
d_call: -
clone_size: -

cdr3_nt: TGTGCCAGCTCAAAAAGGACACGGGATAATTCACCCCTCCACTTT
cdr3_aa: CASSKRTRDNSPLHF
j_call: TRBJ1-6
v_call: TRBV18
cdr3_length: 15
d_call: -
clone_size: -

cdr3_nt: TGTGCCAGCAGCCCACAACCAGGAGGGCCCGGGGAGCTGTTTTTT
cdr3_aa: CASSPQPGGPGELFF
j_call: TRBJ2-2
v_call: TRBV6-4
cdr3_length: 15
d_call: -
clone_size: -

cdr3_nt: TGTGCCTGGGGCACGCAGGCTACCTACGAGCAGTACTTC
cdr3_aa: CAWGTQATYEQYF
j_call: TRBJ2-7
v_call: TRBV30
cdr3_length: 13
d_call: -
clone_size: -

cdr3_nt: TGTGCCTGGAGTTCCGGGACTAGCGGTACCTACGAGCAGTACTTC
cdr3_aa: CAWSSGTSGTYEQYF
j_call: TRBJ2-7
v_call: TRBV30
cdr3_length: 15
d_call: TRBD2
clone_size: -

cdr3_nt: TGTGCCAGCAGCTTCCCCACAGGGGTGTCTGGGGCCAACGTCCTGACTTTC
cdr3_aa: CASSFPTGVSGANVLTF
j_call: TRBJ2-6
v_call: TRBV5-4
cdr3_length: 17
d_call: TRBD1
clone_size: -

cdr3_nt: TGTGCCAGCAGCCCGGGACTAGCGGGAGCGTCTTTCACAGATACGCAGTATTTT
cdr3_aa: CASSPGLAGASFTDTQYF
j_call: TRBJ2-3
v_call: TRBV9
cdr3_length: 18
d_call: TRBD2
clone_size: -

cdr3_nt: TGCAGCGCCATAAGGGGCATGAACACTGAAGCTTTCTTT
cdr3_aa: CSAIRGMNTEAFF
j_call: TRBJ1-1
v_call: TRBV29-1
cdr3_length: 13
d_call: -
clone_size: -

cdr3_nt: TGTGCCAGCAGCGCTACAGGGGGTTGGACACCCGGGGAGCTGTTTTTT
cdr3_aa: CASSATGGWTPGELFF
j_call: TRBJ2-2
v_call: TRBV9
cdr3_length: 16
d_call: TRBD1
clone_size: -

cdr3_nt: TGTGCCAGCAGCCAGGTCCGGGGGGATTCACCCCTCCACTTT
cdr3_aa: CASSQVRGDSPLHF
j_call: TRBJ1-6
v_call: TRBV14
cdr3_length: 14
d_call: -
clone_size: few

cdr3_nt: TGTGCCAGTAGTCCGCAGATCTCATCAACTAATGAAAAACTGTTTTTT
cdr3_aa: CASSPQISSTNEKLFF
j_call: TRBJ1-4
v_call: TRBV19
cdr3_length: 16
d_call: -
clone_size: -

cdr3_nt: TGTGCCAGCTCACGACAGGGATCTGGAAACACCATATATTTT
cdr3_aa: CASSRQGSGNTIYF
j_call: TRBJ1-3
v_call: TRBV18
cdr3_length: 14
d_call: TRBD1
clone_size: -

cdr3_nt: TGTGCCAGCAGTGAAAGCGCTACGGGGGCCAAAAACATTCAGTACTTC
cdr3_aa: CASSESATGAKNIQYF
j_call: TRBJ2-4
v_call: TRBV6-4
cdr3_length: 16
d_call: -
clone_size: -

cdr3_nt: TGTGCCAGTAGTACGAAGGACTCAACCTACGAGCAGTACTTC
cdr3_aa: CASSTKDSTYEQYF
j_call: TRBJ2-7
v_call: TRBV19
cdr3_length: 14
d_call: -
clone_size: -

cdr3_nt: TGCGCCAGCAGCCAAAGGGACAGCGCCTACGAGCAGTACTTC
cdr3_aa: CASSQRDSAYEQYF
j_call: TRBJ2-7
v_call: TRBV4-1
cdr3_length: 14
d_call: TRBD1
clone_size: -

cdr3_nt: TGTGCCAGCTCACCCCAGGACAGGGTGGTTCCCTACGAGCAGTACTTC
cdr3_aa: CASSPQDRVVPYEQYF
j_call: TRBJ2-7
v_call: TRBV18
cdr3_length: 16
d_call: TRBD1
clone_size: -